This T cell receptor beta chain was sequenced for a study of cytomegalovirus exposure and HLA in healthy donors. Study findings and constraints: Donors were assumed by presence/absence analyses to have roughly uniform sequencing depth. The study reported that TCR beta sequences accurately predicted HLA-A and HLA-B alleles in most subjects. Sequencing likely produced, as an artifact, a cluster of highly shared sequence variants.

The CDR3 spans 16 residues. J was trimmed by 5 bases and V by 0 bases; bases with no gene match: 6. Germline CDR1 SGHRS, CDR2 YFSETQ. The PCR was carried out with 60 Vbeta primers and 13 Jbeta primers. The protocol was immunoSEQ multiplex PCR, while the TCRdb copy is restricted to in-frame clones and leaves out a portion. Of roughly 50,000 clones listed, about 77% were seen once; the top ten hold 6% to 7%. As to this clone: Its antigen is not known.

The sequence was collected from a man younger than 45 in good health and CMV-seropositive. The sequenced sample was PBMCs. The genes are TRBV5-1 and TRBJ2-3; 10 nucleotides line up with TRBD2. The CDR3 nucleotides read TGCGCCAGCAGCTTGGAACTAGCGGGGAGGGTAGATACGCAGTATTTT. Residues: CASSLELAGRVDTQYF.